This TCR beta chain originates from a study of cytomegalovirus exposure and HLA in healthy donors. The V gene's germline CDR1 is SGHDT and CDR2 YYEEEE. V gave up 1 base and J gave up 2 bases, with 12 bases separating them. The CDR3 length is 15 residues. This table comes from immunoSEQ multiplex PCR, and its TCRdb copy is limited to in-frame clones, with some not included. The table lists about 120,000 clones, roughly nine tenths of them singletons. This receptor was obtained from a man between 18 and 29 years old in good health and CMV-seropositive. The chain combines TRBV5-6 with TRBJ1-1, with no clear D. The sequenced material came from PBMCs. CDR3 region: CASSLRRERNTEAFF. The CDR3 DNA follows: TGTGCCAGCAGCTTGAGGAGGGAACGAAACACTGAAGCTTTCTTT.